The sample holds one count of the clone carrying this T cell receptor beta chain. The antigen remains unidentified. This specimen comes from a study of cytomegalovirus exposure and HLA in healthy donors. Study results and caveats: The authors assumed roughly uniform sequencing depth across donors for presence/absence analyses. Being productive about 87% or about 30% of the time was typical of most TCR beta V segments in an earlier analysis. By a later analysis, the bulk of CMV-associated TCR beta chains appeared HLA-restricted.

Primers: 60 Vbeta forward and 13 Jbeta reverse. Original processing methods: Per a later analysis, the number of unique TCR beta chains was around 80 million, of which roughly 10 million were shared. The method was immunoSEQ multiplex PCR; TCRdb's version includes in-frame clones alone and lacks a portion of them. From that table come the V and J calls and clone size; the DNA was used to work out D and trimming. Here the sample spans approximately 150,000 clones, 65% to 85% being singletons. The germline V gene has CDR1 SQVTM and CDR2 ANQGSEA. The trim removed 6 bases at V and 7 bases at J, leaving 5 bases unmatched. The CDR3 has 13 residues.

Sequenced input: PBMCs. The sequence was collected from a woman aged 35 to 49 in good health and CMV-seropositive. The rearrangement uses TRBV29-1 and TRBJ1-6, with TRBD1 matching over 8 bases. The CDR3 DNA is TGCAGCGTCGCAGGGGGCGGGAATTCACCCCTCCACTTT. Protein product: CSVAGGGNSPLHF.